This T cell receptor beta chain was recorded in a study of monozygotic twins with inflammatory bowel disease. Findings and caveats of the study: In patient repertoires, differing immunosuppressive treatments may have added some variability. Other individuals had fewer clonotypes in common with IBD patients than with healthy twins, especially with disease activity. The analysis failed to separate different T cell subtypes.

In regard to this clonotype: Antigen specificity is unknown.

Two rounds of nested PCR, of roughly 16 and 10 cycles, were run on TCRalpha and TCRbeta cDNA. TCRdb re-called the 5' RACE reads; every CDR3 protein appears as one record, without DNA. The sample table sets out about 450,000 distinct CDR3 sequences. Germline CDR1 and CDR2: SGHAT and FQNNGV. The CDR3 runs 16 residues. The sequencing sample was made of blood. This chain connects TRBV11-2 to TRBJ2-1. This clonotype originated in a human donor with ulcerative colitis or Crohn's disease, or a healthy co-twin of an affected twin (not recorded which). The CDR3 loop reads CASSSQAKRPTNEQFF.